What follows is one T cell receptor (beta chain) and its context. Its antigen remains unidentified. The data were obtained in a study of cytomegalovirus exposure and HLA in healthy donors. Study information: A subsequent analysis reported that the 100 to 150 validation repertoires were produced on the same platform that had also been used for the 666 first-cohort repertoires. Study conclusions and caveats: As confirmed in vitro, a few CMV-associated chains were specific for CMV antigens. The classifier, whose performance was assessed in both the original and validation cohorts, reportedly diagnosed cytomegalovirus status with high specificity and sensitivity.

Clones were read by immunoSEQ multiplex PCR, and TCRdb kept only the in-frame ones, dropping some. Here the sample spans 200,000 or so clones, roughly 83% being singletons. Germline assignment: CDR1 SGHAT and CDR2 FQNNGV. The CDR3 totals 14 residues. The V segment lost 5 bases and the J segment 4 bases; nucleotides outside the gene matches: 7. Sequencing was done on a sample of PBMCs. This sequence originates from a woman between 18 and 29 years old in good health and CMV-seronegative. The V and J genes are TRBV11-2 and TRBJ1-2, with 7 bases matching TRBD1. In nucleotides, the CDR3 is TGTGCCAGCAGCCCGGGGGGACAGATCTATGGCTACACCTTC. The encoded protein is CASSPGGQIYGYTF.